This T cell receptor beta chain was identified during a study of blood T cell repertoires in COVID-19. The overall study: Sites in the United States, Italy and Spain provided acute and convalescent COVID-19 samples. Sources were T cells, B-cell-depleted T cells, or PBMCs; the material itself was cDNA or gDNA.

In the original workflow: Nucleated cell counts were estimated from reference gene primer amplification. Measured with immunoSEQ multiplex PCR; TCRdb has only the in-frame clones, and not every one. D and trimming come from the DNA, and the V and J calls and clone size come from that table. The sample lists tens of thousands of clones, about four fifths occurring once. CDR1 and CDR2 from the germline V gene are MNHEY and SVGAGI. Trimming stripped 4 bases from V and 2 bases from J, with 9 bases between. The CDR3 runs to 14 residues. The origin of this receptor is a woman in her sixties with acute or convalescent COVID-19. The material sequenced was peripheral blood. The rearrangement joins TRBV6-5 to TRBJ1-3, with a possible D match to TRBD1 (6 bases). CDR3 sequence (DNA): TGTGCCAGCAGTTTCGAGGGGGCTGGAAACACCATATATTTT. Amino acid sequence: CASSFEGAGNTIYF.